A selection of T cell receptor beta chains follows, all from one sample in a study of cytomegalovirus exposure and HLA in healthy donors. Sequencing used immunoSEQ multiplex PCR; TCRdb keeps in-frame clones, though not all of them. The sample holds 120,000 or so clones, approximately 76% seen once. Sequenced input: PBMCs. These receptors all stem from a man aged 45-65 years in good health and CMV-seropositive. The CDR3 runs from the conserved cysteine through the conserved F or W. A D gene is named only where the DNA matches it firmly. Not all rows give a size; the values are once, few, many and, for expanded clones, a class.

clone_size	d_call	v_call	j_call	cdr3_aa	cdr3_nt
-	-	TRBV7-2	TRBJ1-1	CASWETGKLNTEAFF	TGTGCCAGCTGGGAAACCGGGAAACTGAACACTGAAGCTTTCTTT
-	TRBD2	TRBV5-4	TRBJ2-5	CASSLGGGGGPEETQYF	TGTGCCAGCAGCTTGGGGGGGGGCGGGGGGCCTGAAGAGACCCAGTACTTC
few	-	TRBV6-5	TRBJ2-7	CASSYGRDYEQYF	TGTGCCAGCAGTTACGGCAGGGATTACGAGCAGTACTTC
few	-	TRBV5-4	TRBJ2-1	CASSLGIGDEQFF	TGTGCCAGCAGCTTGGGGATCGGGGATGAGCAGTTCTTC
-	TRBD1	TRBV18	TRBJ2-7	CASSPIPGGGRDEQYF	TGTGCCAGCTCACCAATACCAGGGGGCGGAAGGGACGAGCAGTACTTC
-	-	TRBV5-1	TRBJ1-2	CASSLVRGNDGYTF	TGCGCCAGCAGCTTGGTGAGGGGGAACGATGGCTACACCTTC
few	-	TRBV19	TRBJ1-6	CASSRSEVSYNSPLHF	TGTGCCAGTAGTAGATCGGAGGTCTCCTATAATTCACCCCTCCACTTT
-	TRBD1	TRBV5-1	TRBJ2-5	CASSLAGTGGETQYF	TGCGCCAGCAGCTTGGCCGGGACAGGCGGAGAGACCCAGTACTTC
-	TRBD1	TRBV10-3	TRBJ2-7	CAISEWDRGLAYEQYF	TGTGCCATCAGTGAATGGGACAGGGGGCTAGCCTACGAGCAGTACTTC
-	-	TRBV12-5	TRBJ2-7	CASGSPVGGREYEQYF	TGTGCTAGTGGTTCCCCGGTGGGGGGGCGGGAGTACGAGCAGTACTTC
-	-	TRBV6-6	TRBJ2-7	CASRPRTASYEQYF	TGTGCCAGCAGACCGAGGACTGCCTCCTACGAGCAGTACTTC
-	-	TRBV5-8	TRBJ2-1	CASSSYQGGVTYNEQFF	TGTGCCAGCAGCTCCTACCAGGGGGGAGTCACCTACAATGAGCAGTTCTTC